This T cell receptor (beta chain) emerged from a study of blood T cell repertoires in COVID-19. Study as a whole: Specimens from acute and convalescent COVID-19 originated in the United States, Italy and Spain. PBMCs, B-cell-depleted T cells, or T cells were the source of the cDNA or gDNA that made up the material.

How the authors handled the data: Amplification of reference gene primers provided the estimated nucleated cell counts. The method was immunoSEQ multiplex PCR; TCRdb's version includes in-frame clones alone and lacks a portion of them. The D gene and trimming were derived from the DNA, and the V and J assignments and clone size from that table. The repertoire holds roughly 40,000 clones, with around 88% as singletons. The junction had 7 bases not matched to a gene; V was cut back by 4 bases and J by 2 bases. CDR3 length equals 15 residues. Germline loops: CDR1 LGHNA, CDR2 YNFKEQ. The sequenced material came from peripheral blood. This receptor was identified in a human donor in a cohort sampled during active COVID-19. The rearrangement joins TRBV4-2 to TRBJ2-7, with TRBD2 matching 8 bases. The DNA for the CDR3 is TGTGCCAGCAGCCGTACGACTAGCGAGACCTACGAGCAGTACTTC. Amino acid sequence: CASSRTTSETYEQYF.